Sequencing of this T cell receptor beta chain was carried out in a study of Ad26.COV2.S vaccination and SARS-CoV-2 variants. Study context: Participant was drawn from the COV1001 Ad26.COV2.S trial arm. General observations from the study: Vaccinees and placebo recipients showed similar non-spike TCR breadth.

Stated treatment: 19 received Ad26.COV2.S at low or high dose, single or two shots; about 5 received placebo; per-sample allocation not given. Vaccine and placebo recipients were sampled on day 63 after the first injection. Based in Boston, the donor was an adult of 18-55 years. Worth noting for this clone: Its antigen is as yet unknown.

Per the germline V gene, CDR1 is SEHNR and CDR2 is FQNEAQ (reference sequence). CDR3 size: 14 residues. The V gene end was trimmed by 5 bases and the J gene end by 4 bases; junction bases not matched to a gene: 4. The data were produced by immunoSEQ multiplex PCR, yet TCRdb's version contains in-frame clones alone and is incomplete. The data hold about 280,000 clones, with roughly 86% observed a single time. The source material was peripheral blood, sampled in a trial of Ad26.COV2.S vaccine versus placebo. The chain is built from TRBV7-9 and TRBJ1-1; 10 nucleotides match TRBD1. The clonotype originates from a person between 18 and 59 years old who received the Ad26.COV2.S COVID-19 vaccine or a placebo. The CDR3 region is CASSMGQGPTEAFF. CDR3 nucleotides: TGTGCCAGCAGCATGGGACAGGGGCCCACTGAAGCTTTCTTT.